These 5 T cell receptor beta chains were all obtained from the same sample, sequenced in a study of cytomegalovirus exposure and HLA in healthy donors. Use of 60 Vbeta and 13 Jbeta primers characterized the PCR. Clones were read by immunoSEQ multiplex PCR, and TCRdb kept only the in-frame ones, dropping some. The sample gives approximately 52,000 clones, 65% to 85% of which show up once; less than 3% is in the top ten. The sequenced sample consisted of PBMCs. Every receptor here comes from a female donor in good health and CMV-seronegative.

This chain connects TRBV6-4 to TRBJ1-1, with a weak D call TRBD1 (6 bases). Germline V gives CDR1 MRHNA, CDR2 SNTAGT. The CDR3 consists of 16 residues. V gave up 6 bases and J gave up 0 bases, with 17 bases separating them. The CDR3 coding sequence is TGTGCCAGCAGGCCGGGACATCACCTACTGAACACTGAAGCTTTCTTT. Encoded protein: CASRPGHHLLNTEAFF.

The gene calls are TRBV7-2 and TRBJ1-6; D is undetermined. Germline lookup yields CDR1 SGHTA and CDR2 FQGNSA. The CDR3 length is 15 residues. V lost 3 bases, J lost 7 bases, and 13 bases lay in between. The CDR3 reads CASSLGPKTNSPLHF. CDR3 coding DNA: TGTGCCAGCAGCTTGGGCCCAAAAACAAATTCACCCCTCCACTTT.

The chain recombines TRBV6-5 with TRBJ2-2, with 8 bases lining up with TRBD2. CDR1 and CDR2 from the germline V gene are MNHEY and SVGAGI. The CDR3 spans 15 residues. J lost 6 bases, V lost 6 bases, and 9 bases had no gene match. This chain's CDR3 is CASRQTGGVAGELFF. Here the CDR3 DNA reads TGTGCCAGCAGGCAAACGGGAGGGGTAGCCGGGGAGCTGTTTTTT.

This clone appeared once. The chain has TRBV19 and TRBJ2-6; D is perhaps TRBD2 (5 bases). The V end was cut by 1 base, the J end by 0 bases, with 7 bases between. The germline gives CDR1 LNHDA, CDR2 SQIVND (reference sequence). This CDR3 region has 16 residues. Here the CDR3 DNA reads TGTGCCAGTAGTATAGGTGGGAGCTCTGGGGCCAACGTCCTGACTTTC. Translating it yields CASSIGGSSGANVLTF.

This CDR3 reads CASSRGTGEVYEQYF. The CDR3 DNA is TGTGCCAGCAGCCGCGGGACAGGGGAAGTCTACGAGCAGTACTTC. The chain recombines TRBV14 with TRBJ2-7; 10 bases are a match to TRBD1. The length of the CDR3 is 15 residues. Germline loops: CDR1 SGHDN, CDR2 FVKESK. J was trimmed by 3 bases and V by 4 bases; bases with no gene match: 6.